This T cell receptor (beta chain) is drawn from a study of cytomegalovirus exposure and HLA in healthy donors. Primers for the PCR totalled 60 Vbeta and 13 Jbeta. The protocol was immunoSEQ multiplex PCR, while the TCRdb copy is restricted to in-frame clones and leaves out a portion. This table has 150,000 to 200,000 clones, around 75% appearing once. As to this clone: What it recognizes is unknown.

General observations from the study: Overall, approximately 180 TCR beta chains were annotated as cytomegalovirus-associated. In a later analysis, productive TCRs from donors in an Asian-associated ancestry cluster reportedly carried fewer N-insertions than the cohort mean. As was reported, the HLA-A and HLA-B alleles of most subjects were accurately predicted from TCR beta sequences.

Germline CDR1 reads KGHSH; CDR2 reads LQKENI. Trimming stripped 5 bases from V and 2 bases from J, with 13 bases between. This CDR3 spans 14 amino acids. The chain combines TRBV18 with TRBJ2-7; D ambiguous. The TCR was taken from a woman aged 25-40 years in good health and CMV-seronegative. Sequences were obtained from PBMCs. CDR3 nucleotides: TGTGCCAGCTCATCTCGTGGTGAGGCCTACGAGCAGTACTTC. This translates into CASSSRGEAYEQYF.